This T cell receptor (beta chain) emerged from a study of T cells after yellow fever vaccination. Study overall: Any fraction with a low cell number was prepared using SMART-Seq v4 Ultra Low Input. Study-wide findings and caveats: CD4 and CD8 compartments shared a small share of clonotypes, likely from convergent recombination. Peaking faster, on day 5 versus 15, the secondary response was nonetheless weaker.

The CDR3 contains 13 residues. Germline V gene data show CDR1 as MNHNS and CDR2 as SASEGT. V was cut by 6 bases and J by 4 bases, with 12 bases left in between. With respect to this clonotype: Its antigen is unknown.

A single record per CDR3 protein comes from TCRdb applying MiXCR to the 5' RACE reads. This table has around 500,000 distinct CDR3 sequences, less than 25% appearing once. The specimen was PBMCs, collected approximately 22 days after the first yellow fever vaccination. This chain connects TRBV6-1 to TRBJ1-1; the D is unclear. The sequence came from a man between 18 and 29 years old who received the YFV17D yellow fever vaccine. The CDR3 DNA follows: TGTGCCAGCAGCCCCTCAAGTGGCACTGAAGCTTTCTTT. This sequence encodes CASSPSSGTEAFF.